What follows is one T cell receptor beta chain and its context. Its antigen is as yet unknown. The CDR3 length is 15 residues. J lost 4 bases, V lost 5 bases, and 6 bases had no gene match. Germline V gene sequence: CDR1 LNHDA, CDR2 SQIVND (reference sequence). This sample stems from a study of long-term antiretroviral therapy in people with HIV. Study-level points and caveats: Collection of the blood, which took place between the mid-2000s and the late 2010s, possibly occurred under older ART regimens. All time points showed a repertoire dominated by clones expanded before ART.

Every participant gave one or more pre-ART and two or more post-ART PBMC samples. Running of the v3.0 immunoSEQ assay took place at survey level. Per sample, sequencing targeted roughly 40,000-55,000 T-cell genomes. Only in-frame clones appear in the TCRdb table, and some are missing; sequencing was by immunoSEQ multiplex PCR. This table holds approximately 35,000 clones, about 93% found once. The source is a woman in her fifties or sixties with HIV. This rearrangement joins TRBV19 to TRBJ2-2; 8 bases line up with TRBD2. This specimen consisted of unsorted PBMCs, obtained just over 5 years after starting antiretroviral therapy. CDR3 in DNA: TGTGCCAGTAGTCCCGGGGGGGCAGGCACCGGGGAGCTGTTTTTT. Translating it yields CASSPGGAGTGELFF. Based on the CDR3 plus reference TRBV19 and TRBJ2-2, the full variable domain is DGGITQSPKYLFRKEGQNVTLSCEQNLNHDAMYWYRQDPGQGLRLIYYSQIVNDFQKGDIAEGYSVSREKKESFPLTVTSAQKNPTAFYLCASSPGGAGTGELFFGEGSRLTVL.